One TCR beta chain is described in this entry. Its antigen is still unknown. Each TRB cDNA library was prepared by 5' RACE (with UMI labels). Each CDR3 protein gets one entry in TCRdb, which reprocessed the 5' RACE reads and gives no DNA. This repertoire comprises around 160,000 distinct CDR3 sequences; its ten largest clones make up about 0.27%. Investigators sorted each CD8+ T cell subset in triplicate, taking under 350,000 cells each time. The data derive from a study of CXCR3-negative and CXCR3-positive naive CD8 T cells. Study overall: Across all libraries, TRB reads numbered roughly 150 million, with about 1.5 +/- 0.3 million in each library.

General observations from the study: Higher TRB CDR3 hydrophobicity marked CXCR3-positive naive cells relative to CXCR3-negative naive cells. Similar TRBV-TRBJ usage characterized naive CXCR3-negative and CXCR3-positive cells; memory cells differed.

This CDR3 spans 12 amino acids. Germline CDR1 is MNHNY and CDR2 is SVGAGI (reference sequence). The sequencing sample was made of naive CXCR3+ CD8+ T cells from blood. The subset: CD45RO-CCR7+CD27+CD95- naive CD8+ T cells expressing CXCR3 (TNR3+). The clonotype originates from a human donor in good health. Some clones in this sample may be carry-over from other donors' samples. The chain links TRBV6-6 to TRBJ2-2. CDR3 residues: CASSYGPAELFF.